Included here is one TCR beta chain sequence, with context. What it binds is unknown. Assay: immunoSEQ multiplex PCR; the TCRdb copy retains only in-frame clones and omits some. The sample holds about 110,000 clones; 94% are singletons and the top ten take 2.5% to 3%. These data belong to a study of T cell responses to AZD1222 COVID-19 vaccine. Regarding the study as a whole: Baseline seropositivity characterized only six AZD1222 recipients. Two AZD1222 doses significantly raised spike-specific TCR breadth and depth over controls.

It was second doses at about 4 or about 12 weeks that were pooled. Germline assignment: CDR1 MNHEY and CDR2 SVGAGI. The CDR3 length is 15 residues. V was clipped by 2 bases and J by 4 bases, with 14 bases between them. The specimen comprised peripheral blood, sampled 28 days after the second AZD1222 dose. The chain employs TRBV6-5 and TRBJ1-1, with D possibly being TRBD1 (6 bases). This TCR was recovered from an adult who received the AZD1222 COVID-19 vaccine. CDR3 sequence: CASSYEIQGGTEAFF. CDR3 in DNA: TGTGCCAGCAGTTACGAGATACAGGGCGGCACTGAAGCTTTCTTT.